This T cell receptor beta chain derives from a study of T-cell reconstitution after alpha-beta-depleted transplantation in children. The study, taken as a whole, reports: It was reported that alpha-beta T cells came from several hundred expanded graft clones (about two months after transplant).

Preparing the TCRbeta library involved the use of unique molecular identifiers. Using its own MiXCR run on the PCR reads, TCRdb lists one record per CDR3 protein. The data show about 160,000 distinct CDR3 sequences, around 10% seen once. This clonotype was recorded many times. What it binds is unknown. The CDR3 totals 14 residues. The V end was cut by 1 base, the J end by 11 bases, with 15 bases between. Germline V gene lookup returns CDR1 SGHTA and CDR2 FQGNSA. The source is a boy aged 2 to 10 with acute myeloid leukemia, due to receive a stem cell transplant. Sequences were derived from PBMCs, sampled before TCRalphabeta/CD19-depleted stem cell transplant. The chain carries TRBV7-2 and TRBJ2-4; D unresolved. Written as DNA, the CDR3 is TGTGCCAGCAGCTTAGGGTCCACAAGGGAAGTTCAGTACTTC. It is translated as CASSLGSTREVQYF.